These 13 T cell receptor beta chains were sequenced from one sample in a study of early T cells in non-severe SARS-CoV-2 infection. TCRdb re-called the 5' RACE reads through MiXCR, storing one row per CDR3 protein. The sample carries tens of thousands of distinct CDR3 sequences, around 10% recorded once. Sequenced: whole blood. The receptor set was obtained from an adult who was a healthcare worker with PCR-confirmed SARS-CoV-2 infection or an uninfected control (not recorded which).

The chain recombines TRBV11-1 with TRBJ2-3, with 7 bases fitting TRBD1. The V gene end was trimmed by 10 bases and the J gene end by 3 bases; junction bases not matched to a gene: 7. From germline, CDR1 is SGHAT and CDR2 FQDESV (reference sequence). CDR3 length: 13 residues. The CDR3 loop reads CATSGGATDTQYF. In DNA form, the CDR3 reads TGTGCCACCTCAGGGGGTGCGACAGATACGCAGTATTTT.

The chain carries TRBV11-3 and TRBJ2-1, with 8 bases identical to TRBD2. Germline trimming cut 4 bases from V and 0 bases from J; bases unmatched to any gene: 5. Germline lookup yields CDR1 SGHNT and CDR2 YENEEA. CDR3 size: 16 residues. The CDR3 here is CASSYEAGASYNEQFF. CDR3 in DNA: TGTGCCAGCAGCTACGAAGCGGGGGCCTCCTACAATGAGCAGTTCTTC.

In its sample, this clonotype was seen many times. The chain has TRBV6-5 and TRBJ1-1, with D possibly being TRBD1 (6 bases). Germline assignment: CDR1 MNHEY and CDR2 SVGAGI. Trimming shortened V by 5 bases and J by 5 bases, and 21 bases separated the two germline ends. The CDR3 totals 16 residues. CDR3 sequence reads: CASSAGTPNTWTEAFF. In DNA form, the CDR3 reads TGTGCCAGCAGTGCCGGGACACCCAATACGTGGACTGAAGCTTTCTTT.

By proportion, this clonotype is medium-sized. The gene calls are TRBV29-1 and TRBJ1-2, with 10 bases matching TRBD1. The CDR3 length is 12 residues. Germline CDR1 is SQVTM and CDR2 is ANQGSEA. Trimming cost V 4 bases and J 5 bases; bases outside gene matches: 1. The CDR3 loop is CSVGDRGYGYTF. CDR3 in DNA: TGCAGCGTTGGGGACAGGGGTTATGGCTACACCTTC.

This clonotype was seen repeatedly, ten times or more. The chain's CDR3 is CASSLTGQGSHEQYF. In DNA form, the CDR3 reads TGTGCCAGCAGCTTAACGGGACAGGGATCCCACGAGCAGTACTTC. This rearrangement joins TRBV7-3 to TRBJ2-7; 9 bases line up with TRBD1. Trimming cost V 0 bases and J 5 bases; bases outside gene matches: 5. The CDR3 is made up of 15 amino acids. CDR1 SGHTA and CDR2 FQGTGA come from the germline V gene.

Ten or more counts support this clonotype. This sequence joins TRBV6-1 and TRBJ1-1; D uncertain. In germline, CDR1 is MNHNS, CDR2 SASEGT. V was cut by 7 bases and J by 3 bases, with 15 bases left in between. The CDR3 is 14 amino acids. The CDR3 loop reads CASIDLASYTEAFF. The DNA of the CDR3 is TGTGCCAGCATTGACTTGGCCAGCTACACTGAAGCTTTCTTT.

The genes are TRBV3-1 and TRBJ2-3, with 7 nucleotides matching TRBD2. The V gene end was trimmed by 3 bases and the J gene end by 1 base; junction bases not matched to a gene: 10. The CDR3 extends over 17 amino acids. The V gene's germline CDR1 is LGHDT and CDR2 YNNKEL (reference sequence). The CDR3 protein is CASSQRGYPSRTDTQYF. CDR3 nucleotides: TGTGCCAGCAGCCAGCGGGGGTACCCCTCGCGCACAGATACGCAGTATTTT.

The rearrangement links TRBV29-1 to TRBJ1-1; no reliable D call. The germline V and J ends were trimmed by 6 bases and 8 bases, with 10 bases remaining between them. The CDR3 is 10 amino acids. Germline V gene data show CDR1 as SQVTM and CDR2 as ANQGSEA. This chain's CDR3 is CSVDTAEAFF. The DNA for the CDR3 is TGCAGCGTCGATACAGCGGAAGCTTTCTTT.

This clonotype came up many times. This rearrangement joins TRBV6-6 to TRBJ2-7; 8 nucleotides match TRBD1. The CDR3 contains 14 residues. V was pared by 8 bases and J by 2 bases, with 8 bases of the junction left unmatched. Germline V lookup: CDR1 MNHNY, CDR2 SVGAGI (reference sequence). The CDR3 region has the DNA TGTGCCAGCCTTAGGAGGACAGGGCCCTACGAGCAGTACTTC. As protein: CASLRRTGPYEQYF.

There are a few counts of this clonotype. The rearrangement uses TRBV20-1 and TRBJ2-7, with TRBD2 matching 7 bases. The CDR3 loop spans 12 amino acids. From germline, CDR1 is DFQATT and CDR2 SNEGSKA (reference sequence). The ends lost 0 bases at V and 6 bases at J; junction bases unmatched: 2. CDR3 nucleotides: TGCAGTGCTAGAGAGCGGGAGAGCGAGCAGTACTTC. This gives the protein CSARERESEQYF.

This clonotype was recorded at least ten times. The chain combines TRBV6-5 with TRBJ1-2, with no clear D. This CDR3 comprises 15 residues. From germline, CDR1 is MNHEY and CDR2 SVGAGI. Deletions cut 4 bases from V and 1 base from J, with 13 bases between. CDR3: CASSSGESRNYGYTF. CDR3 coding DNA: TGTGCCAGCAGTTCCGGTGAATCCCGTAACTATGGCTACACCTTC.

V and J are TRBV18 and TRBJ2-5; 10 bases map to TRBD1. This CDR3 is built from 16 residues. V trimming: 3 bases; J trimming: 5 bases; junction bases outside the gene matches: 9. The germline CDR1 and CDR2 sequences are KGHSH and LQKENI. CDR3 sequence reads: CASSPTGGEIGETQYF. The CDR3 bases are TGTGCCAGCTCACCGACAGGGGGCGAGATCGGGGAGACCCAGTACTTC.

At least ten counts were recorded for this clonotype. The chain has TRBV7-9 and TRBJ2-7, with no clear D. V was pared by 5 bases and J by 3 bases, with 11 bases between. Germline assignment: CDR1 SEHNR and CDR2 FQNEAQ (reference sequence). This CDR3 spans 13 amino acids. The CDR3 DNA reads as TGTGCCAGCAGCACCCAGGACCTCTACGAGCAGTACTTC. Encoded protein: CASSTQDLYEQYF.